This T cell receptor (beta chain) was sequenced in a study of T cell responses to AZD1222 COVID-19 vaccine. Measured with immunoSEQ multiplex PCR; TCRdb has only the in-frame clones, and not every one. Among fewer than 200,000 clones listed, approximately 94% were seen once. Between the trimmed V and J ends, which lost 4 bases and 7 bases, there was a span of 11 bases. The germline V gene encodes CDR1 SGHVS and CDR2 FQNEAQ. The CDR3 is 13 amino acids. The sequence was collected from an adult in good health. The chain uses TRBV7-8 and TRBJ1-5; D perhaps matches TRBD1 (6 bases). The material sequenced was peripheral blood, taken on day 0 of AZD1222 vaccination. In DNA form, the CDR3 reads TGTGCCAGCAGCTCAGGACAGACCCAGCCCCAGCATTTT. Translation gives CASSSGQTQPQHF.